A selection of T cell receptor beta chains follows, all from one sample in a study of blood T cell repertoires in COVID-19. Sequenced by immunoSEQ multiplex PCR; TCRdb stores in-frame clones only, minus some. Here the sample spans approximately 160,000 clones, 90% to 95% being singletons. Source material: peripheral blood. These receptors were obtained from a man in his fifties with acute or convalescent COVID-19. Both conserved end residues are part of each CDR3.

len	v_gene	j_gene	CDR3aa
13	TRBV19	TRBJ1-2	CASSITGGEWYTF
15	TRBV7-3	TRBJ2-5	CASSYVHSQGETQYF
15	TRBV3-1/TRBV3-2	TRBJ2-1	CASSQDGTGVHEQFF
13	TRBV27	TRBJ2-1	CASGHSSYNEQFF
13	TRBV29-1	TRBJ1-2	CSVRHLTGYGYTF
15	TRBV3-1/TRBV3-2	TRBJ1-6	CASSQGEAYNSPLHF
16	TRBV27	TRBJ2-1	CASSQPWGLDYNEQFF
14	TRBV11-3	TRBJ2-1	CASSLTGGYNEQFF
18	TRBV10-3	TRBJ2-2	CAIRSGLAGGPNTGELFF
15	TRBV7-9	TRBJ1-3	CASSFDRGSGNTIYF
16	TRBV7-6	TRBJ2-5	CASSSTWERGQETQYF
16	TRBV5-4	TRBJ2-2	CASSLETGANTGELFF
13	TRBV6-5	TRBJ1-1	CASRWDTYTEAFF
16	TRBV9	TRBJ1-3	CASSLRDGSSGNTIYF